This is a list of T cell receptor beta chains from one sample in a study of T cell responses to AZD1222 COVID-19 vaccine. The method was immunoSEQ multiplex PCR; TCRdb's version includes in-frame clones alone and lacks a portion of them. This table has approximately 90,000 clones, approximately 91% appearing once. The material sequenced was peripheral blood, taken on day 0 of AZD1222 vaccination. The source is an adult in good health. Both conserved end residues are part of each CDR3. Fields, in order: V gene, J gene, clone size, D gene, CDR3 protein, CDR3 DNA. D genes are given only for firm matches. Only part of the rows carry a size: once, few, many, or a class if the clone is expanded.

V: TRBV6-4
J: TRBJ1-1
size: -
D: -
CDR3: CASSAVRNTEAFF
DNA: TGTGCCAGCAGTGCAGTGAGGAACACTGAAGCTTTCTTT

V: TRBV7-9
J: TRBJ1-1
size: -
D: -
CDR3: CASTPQGTMNTEAFF
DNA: TGTGCCAGCACCCCCCAAGGAACCATGAACACTGAAGCTTTCTTT

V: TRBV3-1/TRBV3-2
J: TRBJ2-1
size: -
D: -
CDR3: CASSSSRNEQFF
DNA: TGTGCCAGCAGTTCCTCCCGCAATGAGCAGTTCTTC

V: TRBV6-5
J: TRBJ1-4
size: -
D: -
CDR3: CASSRTATNEKLFF
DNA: TGTGCCAGCAGTCGGACAGCAACTAATGAAAAACTGTTTTTT

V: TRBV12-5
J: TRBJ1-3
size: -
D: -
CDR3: CASGFVTAPHSGNTIYF
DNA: TGTGCTAGTGGTTTCGTGACAGCACCACACTCTGGAAACACCATATATTTT

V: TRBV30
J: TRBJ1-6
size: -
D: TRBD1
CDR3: CAWSPGQGISSPLHF
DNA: TGTGCCTGGAGCCCAGGACAGGGGATAAGTTCACCCCTCCACTTT

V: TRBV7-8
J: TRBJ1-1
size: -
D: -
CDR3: CASSDRWNTEAFF
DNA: TGTGCCAGCAGCGACCGTTGGAACACTGAAGCTTTCTTT

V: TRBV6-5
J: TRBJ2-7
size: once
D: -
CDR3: CASSSTYEQYF
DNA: TGTGCCAGCAGTTCTACCTACGAGCAGTACTTC

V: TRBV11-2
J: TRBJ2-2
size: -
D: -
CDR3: CASSLGAGLSGELFF
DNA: TGTGCCAGCAGCTTGGGCGCGGGACTCTCTGGGGAGCTGTTTTTT

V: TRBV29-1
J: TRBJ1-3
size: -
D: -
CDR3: CSVGEGYTIYF
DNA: TGCAGCGTTGGGGAGGGGTACACCATATATTTT

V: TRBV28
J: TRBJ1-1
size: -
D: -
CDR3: CASFNFRGSMNTEAFF
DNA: TGTGCCAGCTTTAATTTTAGGGGATCCATGAACACTGAAGCTTTCTTT

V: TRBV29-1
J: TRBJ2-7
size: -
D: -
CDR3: CSVEMRTAYEQYF
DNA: TGCAGCGTTGAAATGAGGACTGCCTACGAGCAGTACTTC

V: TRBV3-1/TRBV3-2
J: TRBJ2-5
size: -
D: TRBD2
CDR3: CASSQRGGPETQYF
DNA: TGTGCCAGCAGCCAACGGGGGGGGCCGGAGACCCAGTACTTC

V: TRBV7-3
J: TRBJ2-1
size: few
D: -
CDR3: CASSSGHYNEQFF
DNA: TGTGCCAGCAGCTCAGGCCATTACAATGAGCAGTTCTTC

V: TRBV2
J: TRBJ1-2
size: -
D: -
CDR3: CASSVGLDYGYTF
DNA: TGTGCCAGCAGTGTGGGACTGGATTATGGCTACACCTTC

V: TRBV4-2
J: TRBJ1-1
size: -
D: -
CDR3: CASSLPGNTEAFF
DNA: TGTGCCAGCAGCCTCCCAGGGAACACTGAAGCTTTCTTT

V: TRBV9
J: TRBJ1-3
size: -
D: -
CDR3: CASRADSSGNTIYF
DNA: TGTGCCAGCAGAGCGGACAGCTCTGGAAACACCATATATTTT

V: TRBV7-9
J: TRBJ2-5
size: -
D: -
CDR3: CASGAQETQYF
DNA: TGTGCCAGCGGGGCCCAAGAGACCCAGTACTTC